This is a list of T cell receptor beta chains from one sample in a study of technical replicates of blood from a few donors. Clones were read by immunoSEQ multiplex PCR, and TCRdb kept only the in-frame ones, dropping some. This table holds 15,000 to 17,000 clones, 80% to 90% found once. Sequencing input: PBMCs. Receptor source: a human donor in good health. The CDR3 runs from the conserved cysteine through the conserved F or W. Each record gives: D gene, clone size, J gene, CDR3 length, V gene, CDR3 DNA, CDR3 protein. D genes are given only for firm matches. The size entry is marked missing in some rows and otherwise reads once, few, many or a size class.

TRBD2 | - | TRBJ2-7 | 16 | TRBV6-5 | TGTGCCAGCAGTTACTCATCGGGGGGGGCCTCCTACGAGCAGTACTTC | CASSYSSGGASYEQYF
TRBD2 | - | TRBJ2-7 | 14 | TRBV27 | TGTGCCAGCAGTGCGGTGGCGGGAGGTCGGGAGCAGTACTTC | CASSAVAGGREQYF
TRBD1 | - | TRBJ2-7 | 15 | TRBV6-5 | TGTGCCAGCAGGCACAGGGGGCCGTCCAGATCCGAGCAGTACTTC | CASRHRGPSRSEQYF
TRBD1 | - | TRBJ1-2 | 13 | TRBV6-5 | TGTGCCAGCAGGCCAGGGGGTTACTATGGCTACACCTTC | CASRPGGYYGYTF
TRBD1 | - | TRBJ2-3 | 14 | TRBV5-1 | TGCGCCAGCAGGGGACAGGGTGAATCAGATACGCAGTATTTT | CASRGQGESDTQYF
- | - | TRBJ2-1 | 13 | TRBV6-4 | TGTGCCAGCAGTGAAGGGACTTACAATGAGCAGTTCTTC | CASSEGTYNEQFF
- | - | TRBJ2-2 | 13 | TRBV29-1 | TGCAGCGTTGGGACACCCAACACCGGGGAGCTGTTTTTT | CSVGTPNTGELFF
- | - | TRBJ2-1 | 16 | TRBV7-9 | TGTGCCAGCAGCCCCCGACTAACGGGAGATGGCAATGAGCAGTTCTTC | CASSPRLTGDGNEQFF
- | once | TRBJ1-4 | 16 | TRBV21-1 | TGTGCCAGCAGCAAAGCGCAGGGGCACCTAGCCGAAAAACTGTTTTTT | CASSKAQGHLAEKLFF
TRBD2 | - | TRBJ2-7 | 15 | TRBV27 | TGTGCCAGCAGAATCCTGCAAGCGGGAGTAGGAGAGCAGTACTTC | CASRILQAGVGEQYF
- | - | TRBJ1-1 | 13 | TRBV7-9 | TGTGCCAGCACTCACAAGGGGGGGACTGAAGCTTTCTTT | CASTHKGGTEAFF
- | - | TRBJ2-7 | 13 | TRBV10-2 | TGCGCCACCTACGCCCAGGCCTCCTACGAGCAGTACTTC | CATYAQASYEQYF
TRBD1 | - | TRBJ1-5 | 16 | TRBV5-1 | TGCGCCAGCAGCTTGGAGACAGGGGCCGACAATCAGCCCCAGCATTTT | CASSLETGADNQPQHF
- | - | TRBJ2-3 | 13 | TRBV6-1 | TGTGCCAGCCTGACTATTTCCACAGATACGCAGTATTTT | CASLTISTDTQYF
- | - | TRBJ2-2 | 18 | TRBV28 | TGTGCCAGCAGTCCTCAGGGGCTCGGGCCCCGGGGTACCGGGGAGCTGTTTTTT | CASSPQGLGPRGTGELFF
TRBD1 | - | TRBJ2-1 | 15 | TRBV10-2 | TGCGCCAGCAGTTCATATACAGGGGGGAACAATGAGCAGTTCTTC | CASSSYTGGNNEQFF
TRBD2 | - | TRBJ2-3 | 17 | TRBV10-3 | TGTGCCATCAGTGAGTCGAAACTAGCGGGAGTTAGGGATACGCAGTATTTT | CAISESKLAGVRDTQYF
- | few | TRBJ1-1 | 13 | TRBV7-3 | TGTGCCAGCAGCTTCTCCAGGAACACTGAAGCTTTCTTT | CASSFSRNTEAFF
- | - | TRBJ2-1 | 15 | TRBV9 | TGTGCCAGCAGCGGGGGGTGGAGGAACACAGGGGAGCAGTTCTTC | CASSGGWRNTGEQFF
TRBD2 | - | TRBJ2-7 | 15 | TRBV28 | TGTGCCAGCAACATACCCGGACTAGCGGACTACGAGCAGTACTTC | CASNIPGLADYEQYF
- | once | TRBJ2-3 | 13 | TRBV19 | TGTGCCAGTAGTATCCCGACACGAGATACGCAGTATTTT | CASSIPTRDTQYF
- | - | TRBJ2-6 | 16 | TRBV5-1 | TGCGCCAGCAGCTTGGGTGACAGCTCTGGGGCCAACGTCCTGACTTTC | CASSLGDSSGANVLTF
- | - | TRBJ2-7 | 14 | TRBV5-1 | TGCGCCAGCAGGAAACAGGGAACCTCCTACGAGCAGTACTTC | CASRKQGTSYEQYF
TRBD2 | - | TRBJ2-7 | 14 | TRBV2 | TGTGCCAGCAGCCTAGCGGACCTTAGCTACGAGCAGTACTTC | CASSLADLSYEQYF
TRBD2 | - | TRBJ2-2 | 17 | TRBV10-3 | TGTGCCATCAGGGGACTAGCGGGACCCCAGAACACCGGGGAGCTGTTTTTT | CAIRGLAGPQNTGELFF
TRBD2 | - | TRBJ2-5 | 17 | TRBV4-2 | TGTGCCAGCAGCCAAGATCCTAGCGGGAGTGAACAAGAGACCCAGTACTTC | CASSQDPSGSEQETQYF
TRBD2 | - | TRBJ2-1 | 16 | TRBV19 | TGTGCCAGTAGTATAAGCGGACTAGCGGGACTGGTTGAGCAGTTCTTC | CASSISGLAGLVEQFF
TRBD1 | - | TRBJ2-4 | 16 | TRBV6-6 | TGTGCCAGCAGTTACCGACAGGGGGGTTTTGAAAACATTCAGTACTTC | CASSYRQGGFENIQYF
- | - | TRBJ2-1 | 13 | TRBV19 | TGTGCCAGTAGTATATCAATAGGGAGTGAGCAGTTCTTC | CASSISIGSEQFF
- | - | TRBJ2-3 | 17 | TRBV7-9 | TGTGCCAGCAGCCCGCCTCGTGGCTCACAAAACACAGATACGCAGTATTTT | CASSPPRGSQNTDTQYF